Below, 19 T cell receptor beta chains from the same sample are listed, as sequenced in a study of T cell responses to AZD1222 COVID-19 vaccine. The method was immunoSEQ multiplex PCR; TCRdb's version includes in-frame clones alone and lacks a portion of them. The data contain more than 95,000 clones, around 92% of them singletons. Sequenced material: peripheral blood, taken on day 0 of AZD1222 vaccination. The receptors come from an adult in good health.

CDR3 loop: CASSSHRTSGSPSYEQYF. In DNA, the CDR3 is TGTGCCAGCAGTTCGCACCGGACTAGCGGGAGCCCCTCCTACGAGCAGTACTTC. The V call is TRBV28, the J call TRBJ2-7; 13 nucleotides align to TRBD2. Losses at the gene ends were 4 bases for V and 0 bases for J; bases not matched to a gene: 9. CDR1 MDHEN and CDR2 SYDVKM come from the germline V gene. This CDR3 region has 18 residues.

The chain carries TRBV30 and TRBJ2-7, with D perhaps matching TRBD2 (5 bases). V lost 6 bases and J 3 bases, leaving 12 bases between the germline ends. Germline V gene data show CDR1 as GTSNPN and CDR2 as SVGIG (reference sequence). The CDR3 is 12 residues long. This CDR3 is CACDTRDYEQYF. CDR3 DNA: TGTGCCTGTGACACTAGGGACTACGAGCAGTACTTC.

The chain recombines TRBV19 with TRBJ2-2, with D perhaps TRBD1 (5 bases). Trimming left V 5 bases short and J 6 bases short, with 10 bases between. The CDR3 has 13 residues. Germline CDR1 LNHDA, CDR2 SQIVND (reference sequence). Here the CDR3 DNA reads TGTGCCAGTAGTGGGGCGTACTCCGGGGAGCTGTTTTTT. It codes for CASSGAYSGELFF.

The rearrangement links TRBV4-1 to TRBJ1-3; no clear D. The CDR3 has 13 amino acids. Germline-derived CDR1 and CDR2 are MGHRA and YSYEKL. Trimming removed 3 bases at V and 4 bases at J, with 7 bases between. The CDR3 nucleotides read TGCGCCAGCAGCCACCCAACCGGAAACACCATATATTTT. Amino acid sequence: CASSHPTGNTIYF.

The rearrangement uses TRBV29-1 and TRBJ2-3; possible D gene TRBD1, 5 bases. There are 12 residues in the CDR3. CDR1 is SQVTM, CDR2 ANQGSEA, per germline. Trimming removed 6 bases at V and 4 bases at J, with 11 bases between. The CDR3 sequence is CSVGQGSDTQYF. The CDR3 nucleotides are TGCAGCGTCGGGCAGGGCTCAGATACGCAGTATTTT.

This clone occurred once. The chain joins TRBV11-3 to TRBJ2-1, with D perhaps TRBD1 (5 bases). V lost 2 bases and J 0 bases, leaving 5 bases between the germline ends. This CDR3 is built from 14 residues. Germline V gives CDR1 SGHNT, CDR2 YENEEA. CDR3 protein: CASSLTGSYNEQFF. Written as DNA, the CDR3 is TGTGCCAGCAGCTTAACAGGCTCCTACAATGAGCAGTTCTTC. Full variable domain (remainder filled in from reference TRBV11-3 and TRBJ2-1): EAGVVQSPRYKIIEKKQPVAFWCNPISGHNTLYWYLQNLGQGPELLIRYENEEAVDDSQLPKDRFSAERLKGVDSTLKIQPAELGDSAVYLCASSLTGSYNEQFFGPGTRLTVL.

The genes are TRBV7-9 and TRBJ1-1; D not certain. The CDR3 loop spans 12 amino acids. Germline V gene data show CDR1 as SEHNR and CDR2 as FQNEAQ (reference sequence). Trimming took 3 bases from V and 8 from J, leaving 10 bases between them. The DNA for the CDR3 is TGTGCCAGCAGCTTCGGAGGGTTCGAAGCTTTCTTT. It codes for CASSFGGFEAFF.

The rearrangement joins TRBV6-4 to TRBJ1-2; TRBD1 matches 7 bases. Germline CDR1 MRHNA, CDR2 SNTAGT. V was clipped by 2 bases and J by 5 bases; unmatched bases: 5. The CDR3 contains 14 residues. As DNA, the CDR3 is TGTGCCAGCAGTGACCAACCAGGGGGTTATGGCTACACCTTC. It encodes CASSDQPGGYGYTF.

The rearrangement joins TRBV29-1 to TRBJ1-1; D not certain. V was clipped by 4 bases and J by 1 base, with 13 bases between them. Germline CDR1 and CDR2: SQVTM and ANQGSEA. CDR3 length: 14 amino acids. CDR3 amino acids: CSVGHHSENTEAFF. The CDR3, as DNA: TGCAGCGTTGGCCATCACAGCGAGAACACTGAAGCTTTCTTT. The full variable domain, completed using reference TRBV29-1 and TRBJ1-1, is SAVISQKPSRDICQRGTSLTIQCQVDSQVTMMFWYRQQPGQSLTLIATANQGSEATYESGFVIDKFPISRPNLTFSTLTVSNMSPEDSSIYLCSVGHHSENTEAFFGQGTRLTVV.

The chain carries TRBV5-6 and TRBJ2-1; 12 positions agree with TRBD2. The CDR3 extends over 15 amino acids. Trimming took 0 bases from V and 8 from J; bases not matched to a gene: 3. Germline values: CDR1 SGHDT, CDR2 YYEEEE. The DNA of the CDR3 is TGTGCCAGCAGCTTGGCCCTAGCGGGAGGGGATGAGCAGTTCTTC. It codes for CASSLALAGGDEQFF.

The J gene is TRBJ2-2, the V gene TRBV5-1; D remains ambiguous. The CDR3 totals 15 residues. The germline V gene encodes CDR1 SGHRS and CDR2 YFSETQ. The V end lost 3 bases, the J end lost 1 base, and 10 bases lay between the germline ends. CDR3 in amino acids: CASSSFGQNTGELFF. In nucleotides, the CDR3 is TGCGCCAGCAGCTCTTTTGGGCAGAACACCGGGGAGCTGTTTTTT.

V is TRBV14 and J is TRBJ2-1; unclear D gene. Per the germline V gene, CDR1 is SGHDN and CDR2 is FVKESK. The V gene lost 2 bases and the J gene lost 2 bases, with 7 bases spanning the gap. The CDR3 spans 14 residues. CDR3 protein: CASSQQTTYNEQFF. In DNA form, the CDR3 reads TGTGCCAGCAGCCAACAGACAACCTACAATGAGCAGTTCTTC.

The chain couples TRBV14 to TRBJ2-2; no clear D. Germline-derived CDR1 and CDR2 are SGHDN and FVKESK. V lost 5 bases and J 2 bases, leaving 6 bases between the germline ends. This CDR3 contains 13 residues. As DNA, the CDR3 is TGTGCCAGCAGCGTACATAACACCGGGGAGCTGTTTTTT. Its protein product is CASSVHNTGELFF.

This clone was counted once. The chain combines TRBV28 with TRBJ1-4; no reliable D call. Trimming took off 6 bases at V and 8 bases at J, with 10 bases between the two ends. The CDR3 is 12 amino acids. Germline lookup yields CDR1 MDHEN and CDR2 SYDVKM. Here the CDR3 reads CASRALGEKLFF. DNA of the CDR3: TGTGCCAGCAGGGCTCTAGGGGAAAAACTGTTTTTT.

This clone was observed a handful of times. The CDR3 is CASRDRGQIDTEAFF. The CDR3 nucleotides are TGCGCCAGCCGCGACAGGGGGCAAATTGACACTGAAGCTTTCTTT. The rearrangement uses TRBV10-2 and TRBJ1-1, with TRBD1 matching over 10 bases. The V and J ends lost 8 bases and 3 bases, in that order; junction bases with no gene match: 9. The germline V gene encodes CDR1 WSHSY and CDR2 SAAADI. This CDR3 is built from 15 residues.

The sample holds one count of this clone. The chain joins TRBV19 to TRBJ1-1; D is possibly TRBD1 (6 bases). The V end lost 5 bases, the J end lost 2 bases, and 12 bases lay between the germline ends. The CDR3 spans 14 residues. Germline loops: CDR1 LNHDA, CDR2 SQIVND (reference sequence). CDR3 sequence (DNA): TGTGCCAGTAGTCTCCTACAGGGTAACACTGAAGCTTTCTTT. Amino acid sequence: CASSLLQGNTEAFF.

This sequence joins TRBV7-6 and TRBJ2-7; 11 positions agree with TRBD2. V lost 1 base and J lost 0; bases outside the gene matches: 2. Germline CDR1 reads SGHVS; CDR2 reads FNYEAQ. CDR3 length: 16 residues. The CDR3 loop reads CASSLGGTSGSYEQYF. CDR3 nucleotide sequence: TGTGCCAGCAGCTTAGGGGGGACTAGCGGCTCCTACGAGCAGTACTTC.

This chain joins TRBV7-9 and TRBJ2-3, with D perhaps matching TRBD1 or TRBD2 (5 bases each). This CDR3 is 15 amino acids long. Trimming pared 5 bases from V and 6 bases from J, leaving 18 bases between. Germline V gives CDR1 SEHNR, CDR2 FQNEAQ (reference sequence). CDR3 sequence (DNA): TGTGCCAGCAGCCGGACAATGGGGGAGTCTGATACGCAGTATTTT. This sequence encodes CASSRTMGESDTQYF.

This clone showed up just once. V usage is TRBV18 and J usage is TRBJ2-5; D is undetermined. The CDR3 loop spans 10 amino acids. The V gene's germline CDR1 is KGHSH and CDR2 LQKENI. V shed 8 bases and J shed 4 bases, with 5 bases lying between them. The DNA of the CDR3 is TGTGCCAGCCCCCGAGAGACCCAGTACTTC. Amino acids: CASPRETQYF.